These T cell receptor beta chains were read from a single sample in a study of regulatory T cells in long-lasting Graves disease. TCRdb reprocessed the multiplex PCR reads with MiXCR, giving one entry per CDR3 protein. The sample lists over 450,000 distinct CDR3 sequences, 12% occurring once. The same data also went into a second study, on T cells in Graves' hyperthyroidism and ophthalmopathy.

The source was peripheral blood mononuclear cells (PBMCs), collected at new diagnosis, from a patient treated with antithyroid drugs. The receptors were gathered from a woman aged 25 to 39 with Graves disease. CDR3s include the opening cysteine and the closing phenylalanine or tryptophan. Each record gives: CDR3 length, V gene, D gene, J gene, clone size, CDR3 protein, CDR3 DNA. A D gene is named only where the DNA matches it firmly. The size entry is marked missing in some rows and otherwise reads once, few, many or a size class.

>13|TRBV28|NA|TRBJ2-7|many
CASKRVLSYEQYF
TGTGCCAGTAAACGAGTGCTGTCCTACGAGCAGTACTTC
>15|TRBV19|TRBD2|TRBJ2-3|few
CASSITSGSTDTQYF
TGTGCCAGTAGTATCACTAGCGGCAGCACAGATACGCAGTATTTT
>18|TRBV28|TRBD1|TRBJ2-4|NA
CASSRDRGRRGAKNIQYF
TGTGCCAGCAGCCGGGACAGGGGGCGGAGGGGAGCCAAAAACATTCAGTACTTC
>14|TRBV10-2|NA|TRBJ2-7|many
CASSDRRVMDEQYF
TGCGCCAGCAGTGATCGGCGGGTGATGGACGAGCAGTACTTC
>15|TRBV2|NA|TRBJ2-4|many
CASSEDRLAKNIQYF
TGTGCCAGCAGTGAAGACAGATTAGCCAAAAACATTCAGTACTTC
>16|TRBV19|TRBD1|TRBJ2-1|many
CASSLHPGQVKNEQFF
TGTGCCAGTAGTCTCCACCCCGGACAGGTTAAGAATGAGCAGTTCTTC
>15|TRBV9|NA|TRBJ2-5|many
CASSVSLTGQETQYF
TGTGCCAGCAGCGTCTCCCTGACGGGGCAAGAGACCCAGTACTTC
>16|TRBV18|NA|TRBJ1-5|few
CASSPLGTNSNQPQHF
TGTGCCAGCTCACCACTGGGGACTAATAGCAATCAGCCCCAGCATTTT
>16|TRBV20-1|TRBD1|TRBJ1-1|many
CSARLRGAGGDTEAFF
TGCAGTGCCCGGTTGCGGGGCGCAGGGGGAGACACTGAAGCTTTCTTT
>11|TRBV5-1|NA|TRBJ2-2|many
CASHNTGELFF
TGCGCCAGCCATAATACCGGGGAGCTGTTTTTT
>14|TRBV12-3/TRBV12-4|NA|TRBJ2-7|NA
CASSLAATDREQYF
TGTGCCAGCAGTTTAGCGGCGACAGACCGCGAGCAGTACTTC
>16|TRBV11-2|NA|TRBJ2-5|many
CASSHLRKRLEVVQYF
TGTGCCAGCAGCCACCTCCGGAAACGGTTAGAAGTGGTCCAGTACTTC
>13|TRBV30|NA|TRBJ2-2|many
CACGGGGTGELFF
TGTGCCTGTGGGGGAGGAGGAACCGGGGAGCTGTTTTTT
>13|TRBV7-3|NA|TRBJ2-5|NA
CASSADRQETQYF
TGTGCCAGCAGCGCCGACAGACAAGAGACCCAGTACTTC
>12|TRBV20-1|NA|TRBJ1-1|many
CSAMTANTEAFF
TGCAGTGCTATGACAGCGAACACTGAAGCTTTCTTT
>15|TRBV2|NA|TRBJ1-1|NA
CASRPEWVYETEAFF
TGTGCCAGCAGGCCGGAGTGGGTTTACGAGACTGAAGCTTTCTTT
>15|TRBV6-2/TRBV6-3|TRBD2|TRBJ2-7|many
CASRGGLAGRYEQYF
TGTGCCAGCAGGGGGGGACTAGCGGGAAGATACGAGCAGTACTTC
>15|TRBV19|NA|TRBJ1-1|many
CASSMGRIENTEAFF
TGTGCCAGTAGTATGGGGCGCATAGAGAACACTGAAGCTTTCTTT
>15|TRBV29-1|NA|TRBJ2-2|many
CSAYVAAANTGELFF
TGCAGCGCTTACGTAGCCGCGGCGAACACCGGGGAGCTGTTTTTT